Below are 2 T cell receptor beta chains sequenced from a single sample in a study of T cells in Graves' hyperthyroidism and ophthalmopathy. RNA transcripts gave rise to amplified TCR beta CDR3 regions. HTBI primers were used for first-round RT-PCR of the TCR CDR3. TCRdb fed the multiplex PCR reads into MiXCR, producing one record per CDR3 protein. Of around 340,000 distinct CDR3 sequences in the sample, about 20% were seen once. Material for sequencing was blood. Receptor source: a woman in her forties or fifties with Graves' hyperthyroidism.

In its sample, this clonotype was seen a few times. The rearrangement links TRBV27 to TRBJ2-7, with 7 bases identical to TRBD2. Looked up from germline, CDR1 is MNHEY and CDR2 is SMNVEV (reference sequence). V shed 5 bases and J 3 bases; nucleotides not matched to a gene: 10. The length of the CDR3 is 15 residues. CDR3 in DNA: TGTGCCAGCAGTCCGCGACCCGGGACTAACTACGAGCAGTACTTC. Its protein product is CASSPRPGTNYEQYF.

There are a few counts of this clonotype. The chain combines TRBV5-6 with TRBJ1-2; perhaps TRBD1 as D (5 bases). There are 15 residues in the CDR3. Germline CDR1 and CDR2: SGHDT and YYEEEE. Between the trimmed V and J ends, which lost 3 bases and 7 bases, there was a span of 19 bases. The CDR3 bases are TGTGCCAGCAGCTATGGGACCACCGACCCAGTTGGCTACACCTTC. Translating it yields CASSYGTTDPVGYTF.